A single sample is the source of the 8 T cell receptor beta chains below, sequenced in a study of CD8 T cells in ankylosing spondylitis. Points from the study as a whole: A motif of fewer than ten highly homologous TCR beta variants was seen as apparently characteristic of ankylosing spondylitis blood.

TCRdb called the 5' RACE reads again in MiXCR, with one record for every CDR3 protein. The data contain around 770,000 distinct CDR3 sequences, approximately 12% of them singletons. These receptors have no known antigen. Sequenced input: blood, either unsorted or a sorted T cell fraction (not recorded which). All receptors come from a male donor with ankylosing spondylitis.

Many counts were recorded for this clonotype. For the CDR3, the DNA is TGCGCCAGCAGCCCGCTAGCGGGACCCTACAATGAGCAGTTCTTC. Encoded protein: CASSPLAGPYNEQFF. The chain has TRBV4-1 and TRBJ2-1, with 9 positions matching TRBD2. V trimming: 4 bases; J trimming: 2 bases; junction bases outside the gene matches: 3. This CDR3 comprises 15 residues. Germline CDR1 is MGHRA and CDR2 is YSYEKL.

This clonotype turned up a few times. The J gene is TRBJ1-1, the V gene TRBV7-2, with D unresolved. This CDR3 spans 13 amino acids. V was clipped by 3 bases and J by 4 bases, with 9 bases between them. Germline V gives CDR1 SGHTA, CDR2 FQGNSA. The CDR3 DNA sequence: TGTGCCAGCAGCTTCCGCCAGGCCACTGAAGCTTTCTTT. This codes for CASSFRQATEAFF.

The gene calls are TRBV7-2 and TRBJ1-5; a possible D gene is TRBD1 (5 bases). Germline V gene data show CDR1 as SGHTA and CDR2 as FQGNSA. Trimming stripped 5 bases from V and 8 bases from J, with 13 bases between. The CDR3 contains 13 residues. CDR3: CASSRGVIEPQHF. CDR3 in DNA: TGTGCCAGCAGCCGAGGGGTTATTGAGCCCCAGCATTTT.

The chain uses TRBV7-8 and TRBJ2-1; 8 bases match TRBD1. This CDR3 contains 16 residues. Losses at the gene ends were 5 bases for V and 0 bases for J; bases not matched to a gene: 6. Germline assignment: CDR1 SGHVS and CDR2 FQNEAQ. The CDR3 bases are TGTGCCAGCAGCCGGGACAGGTCCCCCTCCTACAATGAGCAGTTCTTC. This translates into CASSRDRSPSYNEQFF.

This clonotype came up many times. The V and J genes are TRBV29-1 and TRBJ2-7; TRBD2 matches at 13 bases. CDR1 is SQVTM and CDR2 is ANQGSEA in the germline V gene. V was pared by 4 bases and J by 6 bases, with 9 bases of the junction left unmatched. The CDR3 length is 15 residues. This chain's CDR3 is CSVALETSGRSEQYF. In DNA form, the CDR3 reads TGCAGCGTTGCCCTAGAGACTAGCGGGAGGAGCGAGCAGTACTTC.

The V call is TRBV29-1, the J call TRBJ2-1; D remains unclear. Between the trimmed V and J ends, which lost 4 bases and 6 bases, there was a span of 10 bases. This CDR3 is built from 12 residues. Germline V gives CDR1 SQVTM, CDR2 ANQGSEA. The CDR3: CSVGVRRNEQFF. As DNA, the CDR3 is TGCAGCGTTGGGGTTCGTCGCAATGAGCAGTTCTTC.

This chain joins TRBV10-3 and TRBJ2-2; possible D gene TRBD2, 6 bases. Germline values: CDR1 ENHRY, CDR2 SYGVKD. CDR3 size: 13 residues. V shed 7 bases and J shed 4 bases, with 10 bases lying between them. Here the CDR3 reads CAINGLSTGELFF. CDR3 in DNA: TGTGCCATCAATGGACTATCCACCGGGGAGCTGTTTTTT.

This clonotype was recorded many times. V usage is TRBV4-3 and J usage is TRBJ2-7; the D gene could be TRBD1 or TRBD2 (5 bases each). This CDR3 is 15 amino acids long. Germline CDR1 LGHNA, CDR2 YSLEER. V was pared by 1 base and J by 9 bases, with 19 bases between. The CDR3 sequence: CASSQARTGPGWQYF. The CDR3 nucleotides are TGCGCCAGCAGCCAAGCCCGGACTGGTCCAGGGTGGCAGTACTTC.